This TCR beta chain derives from a study of T cells in Graves' hyperthyroidism and ophthalmopathy. In this sample, this clonotype turned up a few times. TCR beta CDR3 region amplification was performed from RNA transcripts. The primer set for the first-round RT-PCR of the TCR CDR3 was HTBI. Using its own MiXCR run on the multiplex PCR reads, TCRdb lists one record per CDR3 protein. The data hold fewer than 700,000 distinct CDR3 sequences, with around 15% observed a single time. No ophthalmopathy progression within 18 months constituted stable Graves' hyperthyroidism. The CDR3 length is 15 residues. Germline assignment: CDR1 MGHRA and CDR2 YSYEKL. Trimming removed 0 bases from V and 2 bases from J, with 8 bases in between.

The genes are TRBV4-1 and TRBJ2-1; D is ambiguous. The sequencing sample was made of blood. The receptor's source is a woman between 25 and 40 years old with Graves' hyperthyroidism. The CDR3 region has the DNA TGCGCCAGCAGCCAAGATCAGCCAACCTACAATGAGCAGTTCTTC. This encodes CASSQDQPTYNEQFF.